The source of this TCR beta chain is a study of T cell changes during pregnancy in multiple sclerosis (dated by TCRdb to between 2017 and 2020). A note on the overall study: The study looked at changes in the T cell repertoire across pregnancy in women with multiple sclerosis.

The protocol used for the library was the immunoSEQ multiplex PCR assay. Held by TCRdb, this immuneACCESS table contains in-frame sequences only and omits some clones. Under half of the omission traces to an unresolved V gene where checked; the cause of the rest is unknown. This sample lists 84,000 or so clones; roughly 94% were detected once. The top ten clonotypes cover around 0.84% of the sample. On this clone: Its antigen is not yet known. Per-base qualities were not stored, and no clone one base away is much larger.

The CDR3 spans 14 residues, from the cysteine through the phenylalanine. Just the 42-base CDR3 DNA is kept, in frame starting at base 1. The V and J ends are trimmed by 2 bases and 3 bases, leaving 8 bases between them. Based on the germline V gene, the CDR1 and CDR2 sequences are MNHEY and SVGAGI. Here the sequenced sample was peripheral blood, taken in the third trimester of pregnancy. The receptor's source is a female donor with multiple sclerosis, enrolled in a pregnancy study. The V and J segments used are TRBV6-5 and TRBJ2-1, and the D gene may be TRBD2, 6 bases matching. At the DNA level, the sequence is TGTGCCAGCAGTTACGCCGGGGGCTACAATGAGCAGTTCTTC. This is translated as CASSYAGGYNEQFF.